Listed here are 8 T cell receptor beta chains from one sample, sequenced in a study of T cells in narcolepsy. Data came from immunoSEQ multiplex PCR; TCRdb stores just in-frame clones and leaves some out. The sample records about 24,000 clones, 65% to 90% being singletons. The sample taken for sequencing was memory (CD45RA-) CD4+ T cells from blood. These receptors originate from a human donor in good health.

The V gene is TRBV14, the J gene TRBJ2-5; 7 bases line up with TRBD2. The CDR3 is 16 residues long. V was pared by 2 bases and J by 4 bases, with 10 bases of the junction left unmatched. Germline loops: CDR1 SGHDN, CDR2 FVKESK. The DNA for the CDR3 is TGTGCCAGCAGCCAACTGATGGGAGCGGGAACAGAGACCCAGTACTTC. It codes for CASSQLMGAGTETQYF.

The chain is built from TRBV5-6 and TRBJ1-2, with a tentative D call TRBD1 (6 bases). Germline lookup yields CDR1 SGHDT and CDR2 YYEEEE. V was cut by 2 bases and J by 4 bases, with 12 bases left in between. CDR3 length equals 14 residues. The CDR3 nucleotides read TGTGCCAGCAGCTTCACGGGGGCCCTCTATGGCTACACCTTC. Its protein is CASSFTGALYGYTF.

The V gene is TRBV2, the J gene TRBJ2-3, with 7 bases matching TRBD1. Germline CDR1 reads SNHLY; CDR2 reads FYNNEI. The length of the CDR3 is 15 residues. V lost 5 bases, J lost 1 base, and 6 bases stayed unmatched. CDR3 coding DNA: TGTGCCAGCAGTCCTCAAGGGACAGGCACAGATACGCAGTATTTT. As protein: CASSPQGTGTDTQYF.

This chain connects TRBV11-2 to TRBJ2-1; 7 bases map to TRBD2. Germline CDR1 reads SGHAT; CDR2 reads FQNNGV. The CDR3 runs to 18 residues. The J segment lost 3 bases and the V segment lost 2 bases, leaving 13 bases of the junction unmatched. The DNA of the CDR3 is TGTGCCAGCAGCTTAAGAAGCCTAAAGGGCGGGAGCTACAATGAGCAGTTCTTC. Protein: CASSLRSLKGGSYNEQFF.

This rearrangement joins TRBV19 to TRBJ2-5; 11 bases fit TRBD2. J was trimmed by 4 bases and V by 8 bases; bases with no gene match: 12. Germline CDR1 is LNHDA and CDR2 is SQIVND (reference sequence). This CDR3 comprises 16 residues. The CDR3 DNA sequence: TGTGCCAGTTCAACTAGCGGGAGCCCCGGGAGAGAGACCCAGTACTTC. Amino acid sequence: CASSTSGSPGRETQYF.

The J gene is TRBJ1-3, the V gene TRBV7-6; 8 bases are a match to TRBD1. This CDR3 is 13 amino acids long. V shed 4 bases and J 9 bases; nucleotides not matched to a gene: 5. Per the germline V gene, CDR1 is SGHVS and CDR2 is FNYEAQ. DNA for the CDR3: TGTGCCAGCAGCTACGGACAGGGAGGCACCATATATTTT. Encoded protein: CASSYGQGGTIYF. Based on the CDR3 plus reference TRBV7-6 and TRBJ1-3, the full variable domain is GAGVSQSPRYKVTKRGQDVALRCDPISGHVSLYWYRQALGQGPEFLTYFNYEAQQDKSGLPNDRFSAERPEGSISTLTIQRTEQRDSAMYRCASSYGQGGTIYFGEGSWLTVV.

This clone was found a few times. The chain employs TRBV5-1 and TRBJ2-4; D is unresolved. This CDR3 comprises 12 residues. From germline, CDR1 is SGHRS and CDR2 YFSETQ. V was trimmed by 4 bases and J by 7 bases, leaving 9 bases between them. CDR3 protein: CASSSNGNIQYF. In DNA form, the CDR3 reads TGCGCCAGCAGCAGCAATGGGAACATTCAGTACTTC.

The rearrangement uses TRBV28 and TRBJ1-2; possible D gene TRBD1, 6 bases. Trimming removed 7 bases at V and 3 bases at J, with 15 bases between. Germline CDR1 and CDR2: MDHEN and SYDVKM. This CDR3 spans 14 amino acids. The CDR3 is CASTPPDRYYGYTF. In DNA form, the CDR3 reads TGTGCCAGCACCCCGCCAGACAGGTACTATGGCTACACCTTC.